This section outlines one T cell receptor (beta chain) sequence together with its context. This clonotype occurred many times. The antigen it binds to is not known. Within one base of it there is no much larger clone, and no base qualities were kept. For CDR1 and CDR2, the germline V gene lists SGHRS and YFSETQ. V is cut by 4 bases and J by 0 bases, and the space between the germline ends is 10 bases. Counted from cysteine to phenylalanine, this CDR3 has 15 amino acids. Here the CDR3 DNA is all that survives: 45 bases in frame from base 1. In the ophthalmopathy patients, disease was moderately to severely active, with a Clinical Activity Score of 3 or more, a NOSPECS grade of 4 or more, and a duration of less than 3 months. Patients with uncontrolled infections, other autoimmune diseases, pregnancy or lactation were excluded. Diagnoses were established on the basis of clinical symptoms, serum thyroxine and TRAb, thyroid ultrasound, and orbital computed tomography. Ficoll-Paque density gradient centrifugation was used to isolate PBMCs from about 10 ml of fresh peripheral blood. Total RNA was extracted with Trizol reagent, and quality was checked on an Agilent 2100 Bioanalyzer.

Amplification of TCR beta CDR3 regions was carried out from RNA transcripts. For the first round of RT-PCR on the TCR CDR3, the HTBI primer set was used together with the Qiagen OneStep RT-PCR kit. Libraries were constructed in a second round of multiplex PCR, after which size selection and purification were carried out. Sequencing of the libraries was done on an Illumina HiSeq2000 using paired-end 100 bp reads. Per the original workflow: SOAPnuke was used to process the raw data, throwing out any read that contained adapters or uncalled bases, had a mean Phred below 15, or lacked an exact constant-primer or identifier match. High-quality paired reads were merged with COPE v1.2.5, and unique nucleotide sequences were defined as clonotypes. MiTCR v1.1 was used to align the clonotypes against IMGT TRBV, TRBD and TRBJ reference segments. Only V-J combinations with frequency above 0.0001, covering about 99% of repertoires, were analysed. The TCS score was defined as F50 (clonal expansion) divided by E x V (chaos), with BLOSUM62-based TCRdist calculated between CDR3 peptides within each V-J. Welch's t-statistics and random forest reduced 500 to 550 V-J features to under 15, which were used in a naive Bayes classifier (R e1071). TCRdb reanalyzed the raw reads on its own, using fastp at Q25 for trimming and MiXCR for clone calling, and kept in-frame beta chains. Each record represents a unique CDR3 protein, reported with the most common genes and DNA among its rows. The V and J calls here are based on TCRdb, not the publication. Present in this sample are around 500,000 distinct CDR3 sequences, around 16% of which were seen just once. The ten largest make up 25% to 35% of the sample.

These data are taken from a study of T cells in Graves' hyperthyroidism and ophthalmopathy (dated by TCRdb to the late 2010s). Regarding the study in general: Peripheral blood was collected at initial diagnosis, before any treatment. A discovery cohort of about 100 patients, about 40 with Graves' ophthalmopathy and 55 to 60 with stable Graves' hyperthyroidism, was used to find distinguishing TCR V-J signatures. An independent validation cohort of under 20 hyperthyroidism patients and about 16 patients who later progressed to ophthalmopathy tested prospective prediction of ophthalmopathy. The approximately 100 discovery patients were randomly divided into training and test sets at a 7:3 ratio. In over five Graves' hyperthyroidism patients, the study also compared T-cell repertoires from thyroid tissue with T-cell repertoires from blood. Following sampling, methimazole starting at 30 mg daily was given to hyperthyroidism patients, and high-dose intravenous methylprednisolone was given to ophthalmopathy patients. TCR Vbeta CDR3 sequencing of roughly 140 peripheral blood samples (more than 40 ophthalmopathy, about 75 hyperthyroidism and around 17 progressor patients) is reported in the paper.

What the study reported, not specific to this receptor: Ophthalmopathy was separated from stable hyperthyroidism by a 13 V-J signature model, with 85% to 90% sensitivity and approximately 84% specificity obtained in cross-validation and 80%/75% obtained in testing. Most expanded thyroid clonotypes (frequency above 0.001) were also detected in blood, suggesting blood repertoires may reflect thyroid immune responses. In validation, progression to ophthalmopathy was predicted by the model with nearly 71% sensitivity and just over 72% specificity, a median of around 5.9 months before onset. No statistical method was used to set the sample size in advance, and investigators knew the group allocation.

The chain links TRBV5-1 with TRBJ2-2, with TRBD1 as a weak D call on 6 bases. Sample: blood. This receptor was obtained from a woman in her twenties or thirties with Graves' ophthalmopathy. The CDR3 protein sequence reads: CASSVRTANTGELFF. The nucleotide sequence reads as follows: TGCGCCAGCAGCGTACGGACAGCGAACACCGGGGAGCTGTTTTTT.